This T cell receptor (beta chain) was retrieved from a study of cytomegalovirus exposure and HLA in healthy donors. Study findings and constraints: A further, later analysis showed that HLA-associated TCR beta chains (compared with equally common others) were more clonally expanded. The study carried out a later analysis of TCR beta sequences. It associated some 15,000 of them with specific HLA alleles at a false discovery rate of 0.05.

As to this clone: Its specificity is not known.

Primers: 60 Vbeta forward and 13 Jbeta reverse. The table came from immunoSEQ multiplex PCR; TCRdb's copy has only in-frame clones and leaves some out. The table records 150,000 to 200,000 clones, under 85% of them present only once. The CDR3 runs to 14 residues. The germline gives CDR1 SGHRS, CDR2 YFSETQ. V was clipped by 4 bases and J by 5 bases; unmatched bases: 5. The sequenced sample was PBMCs. The chain has TRBV5-1 and TRBJ1-4; 7 nucleotides match TRBD1. This TCR came from a woman younger than 45 in good health and CMV-seronegative. The CDR3 spells CASSTGTDNEKLFF. The DNA for the CDR3 is TGCGCCAGCAGCACCGGGACAGACAATGAAAAACTGTTTTTT.